This T cell receptor beta chain was found in a study of vaccination and CD4 T cells after COVID-19. Study background: Post-vaccine sampling followed dose two by a median 72 days (range 14 to 241). Overlapping spike peptides of SARS-CoV-2, HCoV-NL63, HCoV-OC43 and HCoV-229E stimulated the cells.

The CDR3 contains 14 residues. The V end was cut by 3 bases, the J end by 4 bases, with 16 bases between. Germline loops: CDR1 DFQATT, CDR2 SNEGSKA (reference sequence). Cultured CD4+ T-cell DNA underwent Oncomine TCR Beta short-read sequencing. One entry per CDR3 protein results from TCRdb running MiXCR on the PCR reads. The repertoire holds around 19,000 distinct CDR3 sequences, around 44% seen once, with 7.2% in the top ten. Remarks on this clonotype: Antigen: not known.

Treatment given: roughly 10-day PBMC culture with coronavirus spike peptide pools or control peptides (ViraFEST assay). Before TCRs were sequenced, ViraFEST expanded antigen-specific T cells with peptide pools. This TCR came from a human donor who had recovered from COVID-19. The sample consisted of CD4+ T cells from blood, cultured in vitro, taken after SARS-CoV-2 vaccination. V gene TRBV20-1 combines with J gene TRBJ2-7; possibly TRBD2 for D (6 bases). The CDR3 nucleotides read TGCAGTGCTAGCAGGCCGGGACTGACGTACGAGCAGTACTTC. It yields the protein CSASRPGLTYEQYF.